One sample yielded the 8 T cell receptor beta chains listed below, sequenced in a study of cytomegalovirus exposure and HLA in healthy donors. Use of 60 Vbeta and 13 Jbeta primers characterized the PCR. Here immunoSEQ multiplex PCR was the method, and the copy in TCRdb shows in-frame clones only, minus some. The sample lists 75,000 to 95,000 clones; more than 55% were seen once. Sequenced: PBMCs. These receptors were collected from a woman in her forties or fifties in good health and CMV-seropositive.

The chain combines TRBV4-2 with TRBJ2-2; D might be TRBD2 (5 bases). Trimming stripped 4 bases from V and 4 bases from J, with 10 bases between. CDR1 LGHNA and CDR2 YNFKEQ come from the germline V gene. The CDR3 runs 14 residues. CDR3 in amino acids: CASSRQRSTGELFF. Written as DNA, the CDR3 is TGTGCCAGCAGCCGCCAGCGGAGCACCGGGGAGCTGTTTTTT.

The gene calls are TRBV28 and TRBJ2-7; TRBD1 matches at 8 bases. The germline gives CDR1 MDHEN, CDR2 SYDVKM. Trimming took 7 bases from V and 4 from J; bases not matched to a gene: 12. CDR3 length: 15 residues. For the CDR3, the DNA is TGTGCCAGCACCCCGACAGGGGTGGATCGGTACGAGCAGTACTTC. Its protein product is CASTPTGVDRYEQYF.

The chain employs TRBV6-1 and TRBJ2-6; D is ambiguous. Germline-derived CDR1 and CDR2 are MNHNS and SASEGT. Trimming removed 6 bases from V and 0 bases from J, with 9 bases in between. The CDR3 runs 15 residues. CDR3 bases: TGTGCCAGCAGACCGAGACACTCTGGGGCCAACGTCCTGACTTTC. Protein sequence: CASRPRHSGANVLTF.

This chain joins TRBV28 and TRBJ2-3; 9 positions match TRBD1. This CDR3 is built from 15 residues. J lost 2 bases, V lost 4 bases, and 4 bases had no gene match. Germline V gene data show CDR1 as MDHEN and CDR2 as SYDVKM. In nucleotides, the CDR3 is TGTGCCAGCAGTTCCGGGACAGGGTTCACAGATACGCAGTATTTT. Translated: CASSSGTGFTDTQYF.

This clone was seen a few times. The CDR3 is CASSLGVAGGSQETQYF. The CDR3 coding sequence is TGTGCCAGCAGCTTAGGGGTGGCGGGGGGCTCTCAAGAGACCCAGTACTTC. The chain carries TRBV11-2 and TRBJ2-5; 8 bases line up with TRBD2. CDR3 length: 17 residues. Germline CDR1 and CDR2: SGHAT and FQNNGV. Germline trimming cut 1 base from V and 2 bases from J; bases unmatched to any gene: 9.

The rearrangement uses TRBV27 and TRBJ1-2; 9 bases are shared with TRBD1. The CDR3 covers 18 residues. V shed 3 bases and J 4 bases; nucleotides not matched to a gene: 15. Germline CDR1 reads MNHEY; CDR2 reads SMNVEV (reference sequence). This chain's CDR3 is CASSFTPGQGARSYGYTF. The CDR3 DNA reads TGTGCCAGCAGTTTCACTCCGGGACAGGGTGCCCGTTCCTATGGCTACACCTTC.

The rearrangement joins TRBV12-5 to TRBJ1-2; D is unresolved. This CDR3 has 11 amino acids. V shed 4 bases and J shed 4 bases, with 4 bases lying between them. Germline CDR1 LGHNT, CDR2 FRNRAP. The CDR3 sequence is CASGSGYGYTF. CDR3 in DNA: TGTGCTAGTGGTTCCGGCTATGGCTACACCTTC.

The gene calls are TRBV25-1 and TRBJ2-7; weak D call: TRBD1 (6 bases). Trimming shortened V by 5 bases and J by 1 base, and 12 bases separated the two germline ends. CDR1 and CDR2 (germline): MGHDK, SYGVNS. This CDR3 has 14 residues. CDR3 nucleotide sequence: TGTGCCAGCAGTCTAGACAGGACTTCCTACGAGCAGTACTTC. As protein: CASSLDRTSYEQYF.